The clone carrying this T cell receptor (beta chain) was observed once. The record originates from a study of blood T cell repertoires in COVID-19. Study as a whole: Samples taken during acute and convalescent COVID-19 were collected in the United States, Italy and Spain. Nucleic acid was either cDNA or gDNA, and it came from T cells, B-cell-depleted T cells, or PBMCs.

Enrollees, roughly 18 to 90 years old, lived in approximately 24 US areas. This CDR3 is 14 amino acids long. V was shortened by 1 base and J by 7 bases, with 13 bases between the two germline ends. CDR1 is SGHDN and CDR2 is FVKESK in the germline V gene. The protocol was immunoSEQ multiplex PCR, while the TCRdb copy is restricted to in-frame clones and leaves out a portion. The sample gives about 280,000 clones, roughly 85% of which show up once; about 2.7% is in the top ten. What was sequenced was PBMCs or T cells enriched from blood (not recorded which). The TCR comes from a woman in her forties or fifties who had recovered from COVID-19. The V call is TRBV14, the J call TRBJ2-5; D remains unclear. The CDR3 sequence: CASSQGVAVATQYF. Written as DNA, the CDR3 is TGTGCCAGCAGCCAAGGGGTGGCGGTAGCGACCCAGTACTTC.